One and the same sample provided the 16 T cell receptor beta chains below, sequenced in a study of OX40 agonist ivuxolimab in advanced cancers. Assay: immunoSEQ multiplex PCR; the TCRdb copy retains only in-frame clones and omits some. Among about 100,000 clones listed, roughly nine tenths were seen once. This specimen consisted of CD4+ or CD8+ T cells sorted from blood, obtained in a trial of the OX40 agonist ivuxolimab. These receptor sequences come from an adult with an advanced solid tumor such as melanoma, head and neck, liver or kidney cancer.

V usage is TRBV7-3 and J usage is TRBJ2-1, with 9 positions matching TRBD2. This CDR3 has 15 amino acids. Germline loops: CDR1 SGHTA, CDR2 FQGTGA. Losses at the gene ends were 3 bases for V and 4 bases for J; bases not matched to a gene: 4. The CDR3 sequence: CASSFSGSQYNEQFF. CDR3 bases: TGTGCCAGCAGCTTTAGCGGGAGTCAGTACAATGAGCAGTTCTTC.

The chain is built from TRBV5-1 and TRBJ1-1, with D possibly TRBD1 on 6 matching bases. Germline CDR1 reads SGHRS; CDR2 reads YFSETQ. Trimming left V 0 bases short and J 4 bases short, with 10 bases between. The CDR3 is 14 amino acids. The DNA of the CDR3 is TGCGCCAGCAGCTTGGGACAGGTCGGCACTGAAGCTTTCTTT. Translation: CASSLGQVGTEAFF.

The chain couples TRBV28 to TRBJ1-1; D perhaps matches TRBD1 (5 bases). Germline CDR1 is MDHEN and CDR2 is SYDVKM. The germline V and J ends were trimmed by 5 bases and 1 base, with 11 bases remaining between them. This CDR3 comprises 14 residues. The CDR3 here is CASSAPGPNTEAFF. In nucleotides, the CDR3 is TGTGCCAGCAGTGCACCGGGGCCGAACACTGAAGCTTTCTTT.

The J gene is TRBJ2-1, the V gene TRBV7-2; 8 bases fit TRBD1. This CDR3 comprises 15 residues. Looked up from germline, CDR1 is SGHTA and CDR2 is FQGNSA. The ends lost 5 bases at V and 4 bases at J; junction bases unmatched: 7. The CDR3 DNA reads as TGTGCCAGCAGCCCAGGGGGCCTTGGATACAATGAGCAGTTCTTC. Translating gives CASSPGGLGYNEQFF.

The genes are TRBV7-2 and TRBJ2-3; D is undetermined. Trimming took off 1 base at V and 8 bases at J, with 7 bases between the two ends. The CDR3 has 12 amino acids. Germline V gene data show CDR1 as SGHTA and CDR2 as FQGNSA. The CDR3 DNA sequence: TGTGCCAGCAGCTTAGAATTGGGTACGCAGTATTTT. Protein: CASSLELGTQYF.

The chain recombines TRBV28 with TRBJ2-1, with 9 nucleotides matching TRBD2. Trimming took 10 bases from V and 10 from J; bases not matched to a gene: 5. This CDR3 region has 11 residues. Germline loops: CDR1 MDHEN, CDR2 SYDVKM. The CDR3 DNA is TGTGCCACCCCGACTAGCGGAGAGCAGTTCTTC. This encodes CATPTSGEQFF.

J is TRBJ2-1 and V is TRBV12-2; no check of the table's D call, TRBD2, against the DNA was made. TRBV12-2 is a documented pseudogene. The CDR3 totals 18 residues. Here the CDR3 DNA reads TGTGCAAGTCGCTTAGTGGGGGGAGGACTAGCGGTAAACAATGAGCAGTTCTTC. This codes for CASRLVGGGLAVNNEQFF.

This clone has only one observation. This sequence joins TRBV7-2 and TRBJ1-2; D gene ambiguous. Trimming shortened V by 3 bases and J by 6 bases, and 11 bases separated the two germline ends. The CDR3 loop spans 13 amino acids. Germline V gene lookup returns CDR1 SGHTA and CDR2 FQGNSA. CDR3 protein: CASSFSQVNGYTF. CDR3 in DNA: TGTGCCAGCAGCTTCTCGCAGGTTAATGGCTACACCTTC.

This clone was found once. The CDR3 is CASSPPDRISYEQYF. DNA of the CDR3: TGTGCCAGCTCACCACCTGACAGGATCTCCTACGAGCAGTACTTC. The gene calls are TRBV18 and TRBJ2-7, with D possibly matching TRBD1 (6 bases). The V gene lost 0 bases and the J gene lost 0 bases, with 9 bases spanning the gap. This CDR3 contains 15 residues. CDR1 and CDR2 from the germline V gene are KGHSH and LQKENI.

V gene TRBV27 combines with J gene TRBJ2-1; TRBD2 aligns across 8 bases. The CDR3 runs to 16 residues. The ends lost 6 bases at V and 1 base at J; junction bases unmatched: 8. Germline CDR1 is MNHEY and CDR2 is SMNVEV (reference sequence). CDR3 DNA: TGTGCCAGCAGGCCCATCGCGGGAGGATCCTACAATGAGCAGTTCTTC. It encodes CASRPIAGGSYNEQFF.

The V and J genes are TRBV18 and TRBJ2-2; 11 nucleotides align to TRBD2. CDR1 and CDR2 from the germline V gene are KGHSH and LQKENI. V lost 4 bases, J lost 0 bases, and 1 base stayed unmatched. The CDR3 length is 16 residues. The CDR3 region is CASSLTSGTNTGELFF. The CDR3 coding sequence is TGTGCCAGCTCACTGACTAGCGGGACGAACACCGGGGAGCTGTTTTTT.

The chain combines TRBV7-2 with TRBJ2-5; D remains unclear. The CDR3 runs 15 residues. Germline-derived CDR1 and CDR2 are SGHTA and FQGNSA. The V end lost 1 base, the J end lost 5 bases, and 14 bases lay between the germline ends. In DNA, the CDR3 is TGTGCCAGCAGCTTAGTAGGTCCCCCCCGTGAGACCCAGTACTTC. Translating gives CASSLVGPPRETQYF.

The chain joins TRBV11-3 to TRBJ2-1, with a weak D call TRBD1 (6 bases). CDR1 and CDR2 from the germline V gene are SGHNT and YENEEA. The V gene lost 4 bases and the J gene lost 11 bases, with 15 bases spanning the gap. The length of the CDR3 is 13 residues. The CDR3 reads CASSSRTESKQFF. The CDR3 region has the DNA TGTGCCAGCAGCTCTCGGACAGAATCCAAGCAGTTCTTC.

The CDR3 spells CASSLSPPPGTQYF. CDR3 DNA: TGTGCCAGCAGCTTGAGTCCCCCGCCGGGGACCCAGTACTTC. J is TRBJ2-5 and V is TRBV5-5; D gene ambiguous. Trimming removed 1 base at V and 7 bases at J, with 14 bases between. CDR3 length: 14 residues. Per the germline V gene, CDR1 is SGHKS and CDR2 is YYEKEE (reference sequence).

The rearrangement joins TRBV7-2 to TRBJ2-5; 14 positions match TRBD2. CDR1 is SGHTA, CDR2 FQGNSA, per germline. Trimming at V came to 4 bases and at J to 4 bases, leaving 11 bases not matched to a gene. The CDR3 has 18 amino acids. The CDR3, as DNA: TGTGCCAGCAGCTCCCCACCGACTAGCGGGAGGGCCTCAGAGACCCAGTACTTC. Translated, it gives CASSSPPTSGRASETQYF.

The rearrangement uses TRBV7-9 and TRBJ2-2, with D perhaps TRBD1 (5 bases). Looked up from germline, CDR1 is SEHNR and CDR2 is FQNEAQ (reference sequence). The CDR3 is made up of 16 amino acids. Deletions cut 0 bases from V and 3 bases from J, with 11 bases between. The CDR3 here is CASSLAPDSYTGELFF. The CDR3 DNA follows: TGTGCCAGCAGCTTAGCCCCCGACAGCTACACCGGGGAGCTGTTTTTT. The full variable domain, its missing parts supplied by reference TRBV7-9 and TRBJ2-2, is DTGVSQNPRHKITKRGQNVTFRCDPISEHNRLYWYRQTLGQGPEFLTYFQNEAQLEKSRLLSDRFSAERPKGSFSTLEIQRTEQGDSAMYLCASSLAPDSYTGELFFGEGSRLTVL.